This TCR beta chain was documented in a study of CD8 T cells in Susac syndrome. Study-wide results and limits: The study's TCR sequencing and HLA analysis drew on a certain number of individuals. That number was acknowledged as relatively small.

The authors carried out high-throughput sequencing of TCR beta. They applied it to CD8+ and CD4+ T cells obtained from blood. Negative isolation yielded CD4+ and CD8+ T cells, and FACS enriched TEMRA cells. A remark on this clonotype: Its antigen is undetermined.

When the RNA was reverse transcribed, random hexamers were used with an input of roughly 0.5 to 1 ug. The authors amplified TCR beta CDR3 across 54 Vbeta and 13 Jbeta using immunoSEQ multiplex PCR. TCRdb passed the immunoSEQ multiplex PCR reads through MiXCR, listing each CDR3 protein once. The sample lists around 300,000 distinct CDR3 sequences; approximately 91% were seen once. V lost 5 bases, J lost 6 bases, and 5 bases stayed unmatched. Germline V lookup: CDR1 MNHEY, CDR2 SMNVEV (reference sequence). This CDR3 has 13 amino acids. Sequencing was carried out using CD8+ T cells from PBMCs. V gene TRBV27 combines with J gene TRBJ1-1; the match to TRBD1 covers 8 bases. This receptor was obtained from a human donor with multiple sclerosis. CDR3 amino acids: CASSPLGQAEAFF. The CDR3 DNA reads TGTGCCAGCAGTCCTTTGGGACAGGCTGAAGCTTTCTTT.